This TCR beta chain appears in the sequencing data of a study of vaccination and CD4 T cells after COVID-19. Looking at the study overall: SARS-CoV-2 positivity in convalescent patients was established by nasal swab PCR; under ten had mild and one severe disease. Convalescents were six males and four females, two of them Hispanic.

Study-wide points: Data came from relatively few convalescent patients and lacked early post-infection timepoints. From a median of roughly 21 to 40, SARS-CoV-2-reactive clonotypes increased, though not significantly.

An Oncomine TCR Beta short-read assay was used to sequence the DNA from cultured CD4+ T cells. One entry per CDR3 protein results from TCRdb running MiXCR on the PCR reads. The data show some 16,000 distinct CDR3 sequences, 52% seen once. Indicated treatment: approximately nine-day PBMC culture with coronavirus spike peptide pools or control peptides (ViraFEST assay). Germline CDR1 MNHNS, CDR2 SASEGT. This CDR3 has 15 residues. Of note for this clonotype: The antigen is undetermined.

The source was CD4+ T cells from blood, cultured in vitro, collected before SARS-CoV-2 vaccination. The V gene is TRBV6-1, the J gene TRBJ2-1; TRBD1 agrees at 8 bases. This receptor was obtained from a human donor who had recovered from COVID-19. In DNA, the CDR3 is TGTGCGGTTCTCTCTGCGCGGACAGGGTACAATGAGCAGTTCTTC. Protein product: CAVLSARTGYNEQFF.